The 26 T cell receptor beta chains below all came from one sample that was sequenced in a study of early T cells in non-severe SARS-CoV-2 infection. TCRdb re-derived calls from the 5' RACE reads in MiXCR, one entry per CDR3 protein. The sample consists of roughly 31,000 distinct CDR3 sequences, approximately 4.6% of them appearing once. The sequenced material came from whole blood. These receptors all stem from an adult who was a healthcare worker with PCR-confirmed SARS-CoV-2 infection or an uninfected control (not recorded which).

This clonotype occurred many times. The rearrangement joins TRBV5-6 to TRBJ1-5, with no clear D. Germline V gene data show CDR1 as SGHDT and CDR2 as YYEEEE. The germline V and J ends were trimmed by 0 bases and 0 bases, with 7 bases remaining between them. This CDR3 has 15 amino acids. DNA for the CDR3: TGTGCCAGCAGCTTGGACAGCTATAGCAATCAGCCCCAGCATTTT. It translates to CASSLDSYSNQPQHF.

This clonotype has at least ten counts. This chain uses TRBV10-3 with TRBJ1-6, with 7 bases matching TRBD1. The germline gives CDR1 ENHRY, CDR2 SYGVKD. The CDR3 covers 21 residues. The J segment lost 7 bases and the V segment lost 6 bases, leaving 27 bases of the junction unmatched. The CDR3 DNA follows: TGTGCCATCAGCTCCCGACGAACAGGGGTCGAAACCCCCTCGAGGAATTCACCCCTCCACTTT. It codes for CAISSRRTGVETPSRNSPLHF.

This clonotype was observed a handful of times. The chain couples TRBV15 to TRBJ2-5, with 7 bases aligning to TRBD1. CDR3 length: 13 residues. Germline V gene data show CDR1 as LNHNV and CDR2 as YYDKDF (reference sequence). With V trimmed by 8 bases and J by 3 bases, 6 bases remained unmatched. The CDR3 DNA reads as TGTGCCACCTCGAGACAGGGAAAAGAGACCCAGTACTTC. It is translated as CATSRQGKETQYF.

The sample holds a few counts of this clonotype. The V gene is TRBV30, the J gene TRBJ2-7; tentative D call: TRBD2 (5 bases). Trimming stripped 3 bases from V and 4 bases from J, with 13 bases between. Germline V CDR1 and CDR2: GTSNPN, SVGIG (reference sequence). The CDR3 spans 13 residues. Here the CDR3 reads CAWSLPGSYEQYF. CDR3 nucleotides: TGTGCCTGGAGCCTCCCTGGGAGTTACGAGCAGTACTTC.

V usage is TRBV5-1 and J usage is TRBJ1-6; 7 bases line up with TRBD1. V lost 4 bases, J lost 6 bases, and 13 bases stayed unmatched. The CDR3 extends over 17 amino acids. Looked up from germline, CDR1 is SGHRS and CDR2 is YFSETQ. The CDR3 protein is CASSPSPRDSFNSPLHF. The CDR3 DNA sequence: TGCGCCAGCAGCCCCAGCCCAAGGGACAGCTTTAATTCACCCCTCCACTTT.

This chain uses TRBV7-9 with TRBJ2-4, with 9 bases matching TRBD1. In germline, CDR1 is SEHNR, CDR2 FQNEAQ (reference sequence). The CDR3 sequence is 17 residues long. Trimming took 0 bases from V and 3 from J; bases not matched to a gene: 6. The CDR3 reads CASSLAGTGWDKNIQYF. For the CDR3, the DNA is TGTGCCAGCAGCTTAGCTGGGACAGGGTGGGACAAAAACATTCAGTACTTC.

The J gene is TRBJ1-1, the V gene TRBV7-2, with TRBD1 as a possible D gene (5 bases). V gave up 2 bases and J gave up 2 bases, with 12 bases separating them. This CDR3 contains 15 residues. Germline values: CDR1 SGHTA, CDR2 FQGNSA. For the CDR3, the DNA is TGTGCCAGCAGCTTAAAGCGGGGGTTAAACACTGAAGCTTTCTTT. Amino acid sequence: CASSLKRGLNTEAFF.

This clonotype was counted many times. The chain carries TRBV19 and TRBJ1-5; no firm D call. Germline V gene lookup returns CDR1 LNHDA and CDR2 SQIVND (reference sequence). Trimming cost V 7 bases and J 7 bases, with 14 bases left between them. This CDR3 spans 13 amino acids. CDR3 in DNA: TGTGCCAGTAACGGGAGGATCGGACAGCCCCAGCATTTT. Its protein is CASNGRIGQPQHF.

Only a few counts were recorded for this clonotype. This chain links TRBV13 with TRBJ2-7, with 8 nucleotides matching TRBD1. CDR1 PRHDT and CDR2 FYEKMQ come from the germline V gene (reference sequence). The CDR3 length is 13 residues. With 5 bases clipped from V and 4 bases from J, the junction kept 4 bases outside the gene matches. CDR3 in amino acids: CASSLDREYEQYF. The CDR3 nucleotides read TGTGCCAGCAGCCTGGACAGGGAATACGAGCAGTACTTC.

At least ten counts were recorded for this clonotype. The gene calls are TRBV18 and TRBJ2-7; either TRBD1 or TRBD2 may supply D (6 bases each). The CDR3 consists of 13 residues. V dropped 1 base and J dropped 6 bases, with 10 bases sitting between them. Germline assignment: CDR1 KGHSH and CDR2 LQKENI. In DNA form, the CDR3 reads TGTGCCAGCTCACCACAGGGGGAGGCCGAGCAGTACTTC. Protein product: CASSPQGEAEQYF.

The V and J genes are TRBV5-1 and TRBJ2-3; 8 bases match TRBD2. The junction had 5 bases not matched to a gene; V was cut back by 4 bases and J by 1 base. The CDR3 has 15 amino acids. CDR1 SGHRS and CDR2 YFSETQ come from the germline V gene. Here the CDR3 DNA reads TGCGCCAGCAGCGCGGGACTAGGGGGCACAGATACGCAGTATTTT. Translation: CASSAGLGGTDTQYF. The full variable domain, rest sourced from reference TRBV5-1 and TRBJ2-3, is KAGVTQTPRYLIKTRGQQVTLSCSPISGHRSVSWYQQTPGQGLQFLFEYFSETQRNKGNFPGRFSGRQFSNSRSEMNVSTLELGDSALYLCASSAGLGGTDTQYFGPGTRLTVL.

This clonotype was seen more than once but under ten times. V and J are TRBV6-5 and TRBJ2-1, with 11 nucleotides matching TRBD2. J lost 7 bases, V lost 6 bases, and 11 bases had no gene match. The CDR3 extends over 16 amino acids. CDR1 and CDR2 (germline): MNHEY, SVGAGI. CDR3 amino acids: CASRDLAGGIGNEQFF. The CDR3, as DNA: TGTGCCAGCAGAGACTTAGCGGGAGGGATTGGGAATGAGCAGTTCTTC.

The gene calls are TRBV7-9 and TRBJ2-1, with 8 bases fitting TRBD2. V gave up 10 bases and J gave up 3 bases; unmatched junction bases: 5. From germline, CDR1 is SEHNR and CDR2 FQNEAQ (reference sequence). The CDR3 loop spans 13 amino acids. CDR3 loop: CATQAGDYNEQFF. The CDR3 bases are TGTGCCACCCAAGCGGGAGACTACAATGAGCAGTTCTTC.

This clonotype has a handful of counts. This chain connects TRBV27 to TRBJ1-2; no firm D call. V lost 5 bases to trimming and J lost 1 base, with 8 bases between them. The length of the CDR3 is 13 residues. Germline-derived CDR1 and CDR2 are MNHEY and SMNVEV (reference sequence). CDR3 sequence reads: CASSLKYNYGYTF. CDR3 nucleotides: TGTGCCAGCAGTCTGAAATATAACTATGGCTACACCTTC.

At least ten counts were recorded for this clonotype. V and J are TRBV20-1 and TRBJ1-1, with D possibly matching TRBD1 (6 bases). There are 13 residues in the CDR3. V lost 6 bases and J lost 1, with 12 bases in between. Germline V gene sequence: CDR1 DFQATT, CDR2 SNEGSKA (reference sequence). CDR3 coding DNA: TGCAGTGCCCGGAGGGGGTCGAACACTGAAGCTTTCTTT. It translates to CSARRGSNTEAFF.

This clonotype showed up many times. The chain couples TRBV24-1 to TRBJ2-5; maybe TRBD1 (6 bases). Trimming shortened V by 2 bases and J by 1 base, and 13 bases separated the two germline ends. The CDR3 runs to 16 residues. Germline V lookup: CDR1 KGHDR, CDR2 SFDVKD. The CDR3 bases are TGTGCCACCAGTGATTCAGGCAGGGGCGGCCAAGAGACCCAGTACTTC. It yields the protein CATSDSGRGGQETQYF.

This clonotype was counted at least ten times. This chain uses TRBV7-2 with TRBJ2-4; D not resolved. The CDR3 has 19 residues. Trimming took off 0 bases at V and 6 bases at J, with 24 bases between the two ends. Per germline, CDR1 SGHTA and CDR2 FQGNSA. The CDR3: CASSLAPLFRTSTGNIQYF. CDR3 in DNA: TGTGCCAGCAGCTTAGCGCCACTATTCAGGACCTCGACGGGAAACATTCAGTACTTC.

This clonotype has ten or more counts. The chain couples TRBV4-2 to TRBJ2-7, with TRBD2 identical over 7 bases. V was clipped by 1 base and J by 9 bases; unmatched bases: 9. The germline gives CDR1 LGHNA, CDR2 YNFKEQ. There are 14 residues in the CDR3. The DNA of the CDR3 is TGTGCCAGCAGCCAAGGGGAACTAGCGCATCGGCAGTACTTC. This sequence encodes CASSQGELAHRQYF.

This clonotype was seen a few times. The chain joins TRBV15 to TRBJ1-6; 7 bases line up with TRBD1. Germline V gene data show CDR1 as LNHNV and CDR2 as YYDKDF (reference sequence). V lost 0 bases, J lost 10 bases, and 9 bases stayed unmatched. CDR3 length: 16 residues. Here the CDR3 reads CATSREGLTGSSPLHF. Here the CDR3 DNA reads TGTGCCACCAGCAGAGAGGGTTTGACAGGGTCCTCACCCCTCCACTTT.

This clonotype occurred many times. The V call is TRBV3-1, the J call TRBJ2-5; D uncertain. V was cut by 3 bases and J by 5 bases, with 13 bases left in between. CDR3 length: 14 residues. Germline values: CDR1 LGHDT, CDR2 YNNKEL (reference sequence). CDR3 protein: CASSQIMMGETQYF. CDR3 in DNA: TGTGCCAGCAGCCAGATAATGATGGGGGAGACCCAGTACTTC.

In this sample, this clonotype turned up many times. This chain uses TRBV11-2 with TRBJ1-5; D is unclear. This CDR3 has 13 amino acids. Germline V gives CDR1 SGHAT, CDR2 FQNNGV. The V gene lost 1 base and the J gene lost 5 bases, with 6 bases spanning the gap. Here the CDR3 reads CASSLVGDQPQHF. The DNA for the CDR3 is TGTGCCAGCAGCTTAGTGGGTGATCAGCCCCAGCATTTT. Variable domain in full (rest from reference TRBV11-2 and TRBJ1-5): EAGVAQSPRYKIIEKRQSVAFWCNPISGHATLYWYQQILGQGPKLLIQFQNNGVVDDSQLPKDRFSAERLKGVDSTLKIQPAKLEDSAVYLCASSLVGDQPQHFGDGTRLSIL.

This clonotype was observed many times. CDR3 amino acids: CASRKRGDNQPQHF. Written as DNA, the CDR3 is TGTGCCAGCAGGAAGAGGGGGGACAATCAGCCCCAGCATTTT. V is TRBV6-5 and J is TRBJ1-5; possible D gene TRBD1, 6 bases. Germline CDR1 is MNHEY and CDR2 is SVGAGI. Trimming shortened V by 6 bases and J by 3 bases, and 12 bases separated the two germline ends. The CDR3 runs 14 residues.

In this sample, this clonotype is medium-sized. The CDR3 DNA sequence: TGTGCCAGCAGCGTTTACTACGAGCAGTACTTC. Its protein product is CASSVYYEQYF. The J gene is TRBJ2-7, the V gene TRBV7-2, with unresolved D. Per the germline V gene, CDR1 is SGHTA and CDR2 is FQGNSA. The V and J ends lost 5 bases and 3 bases respectively, with 5 bases between them. CDR3 length: 11 amino acids.

This clonotype was seen ten or more times. The chain links TRBV20-1 to TRBJ2-7, with 8 nucleotides matching TRBD1. The CDR3 is made up of 15 amino acids. V was clipped by 0 bases and J by 3 bases; unmatched bases: 7. Germline values: CDR1 DFQATT, CDR2 SNEGSKA (reference sequence). In nucleotides, the CDR3 is TGCAGTGCTAGAGAACGTGGGACAGGCCTCTACGAGCAGTACTTC. Its translation: CSARERGTGLYEQYF.

In this sample, this clonotype turned up once. It may be a read error: a sequence one base away is much more abundant. This chain links TRBV30 with TRBJ1-4; D unclear. The ends were cut back, 1 base at V and 8 bases at J, with 17 bases in the middle. Germline V gene lookup returns CDR1 GTSNPN and CDR2 SVGIG (reference sequence). The CDR3 runs 15 residues. For the CDR3, the DNA is TGTGCCTGGAGTGCACGCGGGGTTATGAGGGAAAAACTGTTTTTT. Protein: CAWSARGVMREKLFF.

This clonotype was recorded at least ten times. The chain uses TRBV19 and TRBJ1-2, with D possibly being TRBD1 (6 bases). The CDR3 is 18 amino acids. CDR1 is LNHDA and CDR2 is SQIVND in the germline V gene (reference sequence). The germline V and J ends were trimmed by 7 bases and 2 bases, with 26 bases remaining between them. In nucleotides, the CDR3 is TGTGCCAGTAAAGTTCGAACAGGGCCATCCTGGGTAAACTATGGCTACACCTTC. It yields the protein CASKVRTGPSWVNYGYTF.